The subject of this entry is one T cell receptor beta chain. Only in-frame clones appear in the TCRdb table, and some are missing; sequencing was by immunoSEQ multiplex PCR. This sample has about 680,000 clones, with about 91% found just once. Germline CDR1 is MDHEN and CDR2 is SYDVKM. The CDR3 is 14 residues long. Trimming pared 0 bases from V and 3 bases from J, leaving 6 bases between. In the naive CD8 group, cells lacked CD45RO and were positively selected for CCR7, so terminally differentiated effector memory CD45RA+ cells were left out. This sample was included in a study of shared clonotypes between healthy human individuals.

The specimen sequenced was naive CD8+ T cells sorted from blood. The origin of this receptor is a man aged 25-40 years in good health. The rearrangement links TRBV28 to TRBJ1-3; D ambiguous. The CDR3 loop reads CASSLWTVGNTIYF. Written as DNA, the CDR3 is TGTGCCAGCAGTTTATGGACTGTTGGAAACACCATATATTTT.